The rows below give T cell receptor beta chains drawn from one sample of a study of CD8+ T cells in alopecia areata. The protocol was immunoSEQ multiplex PCR, while the TCRdb copy is restricted to in-frame clones and leaves out a portion. The repertoire consists of around 300,000 clones, with over 45% occurring once and the leading ten covering about 0.93%. The sample in question was CD4+ T cells sorted from blood, obtained between weeks 51 and 52, from a patient treated with tofacitinib. The receptors were gathered from a human donor with alopecia areata. CDR3s leave out the opening cysteine and the closing phenylalanine or tryptophan.

j_call: TRBJ2-5
v_call: TRBV7-2
cdr3_aa: ASRLAGEETQY

j_call: TRBJ1-2
v_call: TRBV15
cdr3_aa: ATSRGDRSNYGYT

j_call: TRBJ2-2
v_call: TRBV15
cdr3_aa: ATSPGGPAANTGELF

j_call: TRBJ2-6
v_call: TRBV27
cdr3_aa: ASSSGDAGANVLT

j_call: TRBJ1-5
v_call: TRBV2
cdr3_aa: ASRPLLSQPQH

j_call: TRBJ1-1
v_call: TRBV29-1
cdr3_aa: SVAEGRYTEAF

j_call: TRBJ2-1
v_call: TRBV5-4
cdr3_aa: ASSLAQLNEQF

j_call: TRBJ2-5
v_call: TRBV19
cdr3_aa: ASRTKGVETQY

j_call: TRBJ1-1
v_call: TRBV20-1
cdr3_aa: SARGSTEAF

j_call: TRBJ2-1
v_call: TRBV5-1
cdr3_aa: ASSLTWSRPSPYNEQF

j_call: TRBJ2-5
v_call: TRBV7-2
cdr3_aa: ASSDWGEETQY

j_call: TRBJ1-1
v_call: TRBV19
cdr3_aa: ASSHTGFPNTEAF

j_call: TRBJ2-2
v_call: TRBV5-1
cdr3_aa: ASSPQTDTGELF

j_call: TRBJ1-2
v_call: TRBV6-5
cdr3_aa: ASSYPQDYGYT

j_call: TRBJ1-1
v_call: TRBV29-1
cdr3_aa: SAGLAHTEAF

j_call: TRBJ2-5
v_call: TRBV15
cdr3_aa: ATSRGQVQETQY

j_call: TRBJ1-6
v_call: TRBV6-6
cdr3_aa: ASSSARTLH

j_call: TRBJ1-2
v_call: TRBV27
cdr3_aa: ASSRDRSNYGYT

j_call: TRBJ1-4
v_call: TRBV27
cdr3_aa: ASSETGFTEKLF

j_call: TRBJ2-1
v_call: TRBV5-1
cdr3_aa: ASTSGAGDEQF

j_call: TRBJ2-5
v_call: TRBV7-2
cdr3_aa: ASSGGQKETQY

j_call: TRBJ2-3
v_call: TRBV6-1
cdr3_aa: ASSERLAGGDTQY

j_call: TRBJ1-2
v_call: TRBV29-1
cdr3_aa: SVVGRTGNGYT

j_call: TRBJ1-6
v_call: TRBV7-2
cdr3_aa: ASSYDRGSAPLH

j_call: TRBJ2-4
v_call: TRBV30
cdr3_aa: AWSLHRKYSKNIQY

j_call: TRBJ2-1
v_call: TRBV2
cdr3_aa: ASSLRTSGHNEQF

j_call: TRBJ1-2
v_call: TRBV27
cdr3_aa: ASSLSGQGSLYGYT

j_call: TRBJ1-6
v_call: TRBV9
cdr3_aa: ASSEGQGANSPLH

j_call: TRBJ1-5
v_call: TRBV5-1
cdr3_aa: ASSLEGTGYQPQH

j_call: TRBJ1-2
v_call: TRBV5-4
cdr3_aa: ASSLRDYGYT

j_call: TRBJ2-2
v_call: TRBV4-2
cdr3_aa: ASSPDTGELF

j_call: TRBJ2-7
v_call: TRBV6-5
cdr3_aa: ASRPWDLERYEQY

j_call: TRBJ1-1
v_call: TRBV30
cdr3_aa: AGGQGGTEAF

j_call: TRBJ1-2
v_call: TRBV9
cdr3_aa: ASSASPYPGQGTGGYT

j_call: TRBJ1-2
v_call: TRBV18
cdr3_aa: ASSPGEGDYGYT

j_call: TRBJ2-5
v_call: TRBV30
cdr3_aa: AWSPLGGAETQY

j_call: TRBJ2-1
v_call: TRBV5-6
cdr3_aa: ASMVYRASSYNEQF

j_call: TRBJ1-4
v_call: TRBV30
cdr3_aa: AWSGLAYEKLF

j_call: TRBJ1-5
v_call: TRBV6-6
cdr3_aa: AVSGTLSNQPQH

j_call: TRBJ1-6
v_call: TRBV29-1
cdr3_aa: SVRGDFGSPLH

j_call: TRBJ2-7
v_call: TRBV9
cdr3_aa: ASSVEGVRIYEQY

j_call: TRBJ2-2
v_call: TRBV6-5
cdr3_aa: ASSYSVNTGELF

j_call: TRBJ2-2
v_call: TRBV9
cdr3_aa: ASSVAPTGVGNTGELF

j_call: TRBJ2-3
v_call: TRBV4-3
cdr3_aa: ASSQDMASGLDTQY

j_call: TRBJ1-2
v_call: TRBV5-4
cdr3_aa: ASSTQGRANYGYT

j_call: TRBJ2-5
v_call: TRBV7-8
cdr3_aa: ASSLASGQETQY

j_call: TRBJ1-2
v_call: TRBV9
cdr3_aa: ASSVTGRRNYGYT

j_call: TRBJ1-2
v_call: TRBV19
cdr3_aa: ASSAGQGKDGYT

j_call: TRBJ1-2
v_call: TRBV30
cdr3_aa: AWLSDFYGYT

j_call: TRBJ2-5
v_call: TRBV7-3
cdr3_aa: ASSLNSGQETQY

j_call: TRBJ2-7
v_call: TRBV5-5
cdr3_aa: ASSTDWGQGYEQY